Below, 21 T cell receptor beta chains from the same sample are listed, as sequenced in a study of blood T cell repertoires in COVID-19. The protocol was immunoSEQ multiplex PCR, while the TCRdb copy is restricted to in-frame clones and leaves out a portion. The table includes tens of thousands of clones, around 81% detected once. Sample: peripheral blood. The receptors here all came from an elderly man with acute or convalescent COVID-19.

The chain recombines TRBV7-2 with TRBJ1-5; weak D call: TRBD1 (5 bases). V gave up 6 bases and J gave up 2 bases, with 14 bases separating them. This CDR3 spans 15 amino acids. Germline lookup yields CDR1 SGHTA and CDR2 FQGNSA. CDR3 in DNA: TGTGCCAGCAGTCTTGAGTGGGGGGGCAATCAGCCCCAGCATTTT. Amino acids: CASSLEWGGNQPQHF. The whole variable domain, filled in from reference TRBV7-2 and TRBJ1-5, reads GAGVSQSPSNKVTEKGKDVELRCDPISGHTALYWYRQSLGQGLEFLIYFQGNSAPDKSGLPSDRFSAERTGGSVSTLTIQRTQQEDSAVYLCASSLEWGGNQPQHFGDGTRLSIL.

This rearrangement joins TRBV5-5 to TRBJ2-7; D perhaps matches TRBD2 (7 bases). From germline, CDR1 is SGHKS and CDR2 YYEKEE (reference sequence). The CDR3 has 16 residues. Trimming removed 1 base at V and 5 bases at J, with 19 bases between. CDR3 protein: CASSLRAGQGTNEQYF. The CDR3 bases are TGTGCCAGCAGCTTGCGAGCGGGACAAGGAACTAACGAGCAGTACTTC.

V is TRBV6-2 or TRBV6-3 and J is TRBJ2-7; D is perhaps TRBD2 (5 bases). The germline CDR1 and CDR2 sequences are MNHEY and SVGEGT. V was clipped by 4 bases and J by 2 bases, with 18 bases between them. CDR3 length equals 16 residues. The CDR3 DNA is TGTGCCAGCAGTTCCCCTTGGAGGAGGTCGACCTACGAGCAGTACTTC. Translating it yields CASSSPWRRSTYEQYF.

The J gene is TRBJ2-4, the V gene TRBV2; D gene uncertain. This CDR3 has 13 amino acids. Trimming stripped 3 bases from V and 6 bases from J, with 9 bases between. Germline V CDR1 and CDR2: SNHLY, FYNNEI. The CDR3: CASSDRQINIQYF. Written as DNA, the CDR3 is TGTGCCAGCAGTGACAGGCAGATAAACATTCAGTACTTC.

CDR3 region: CASKENTREPQHF. CDR3 sequence (DNA): TGCGCCAGCAAGGAAAACACTCGGGAGCCCCAGCATTTT. This sequence joins TRBV10-2 and TRBJ1-5, with D uncertain. Germline assignment: CDR1 WSHSY and CDR2 SAAADI. The V end lost 7 bases, the J end lost 8 bases, and 15 bases lay between the germline ends. The length of the CDR3 is 13 residues.

V gene TRBV11-2 combines with J gene TRBJ2-1; 7 bases fit TRBD1. The CDR3 contains 15 residues. Trimming removed 1 base from V and 3 bases from J; junction bases left unmatched: 3. Germline V CDR1 and CDR2: SGHAT, FQNNGV. The CDR3 here is CASSLGAGGYNEQFF. The CDR3 nucleotides are TGTGCCAGCAGCTTAGGAGCAGGGGGCTACAATGAGCAGTTCTTC.

The V gene is TRBV2, the J gene TRBJ2-1, with a possible D match to TRBD2 (5 bases). V lost 4 bases and J 1 base, leaving 11 bases between the germline ends. The CDR3 has 15 amino acids. Germline CDR1 reads SNHLY; CDR2 reads FYNNEI. The CDR3 DNA reads TGTGCCAGCAGTGCCGGGGTGGCGTCCTACAATGAGCAGTTCTTC. Translation gives CASSAGVASYNEQFF.

The chain links TRBV18 to TRBJ2-1; perhaps TRBD2 as D (5 bases). CDR1 KGHSH and CDR2 LQKENI come from the germline V gene. V was shortened by 6 bases and J by 4 bases, with 10 bases between the two germline ends. The CDR3 has 13 residues. CDR3 nucleotide sequence: TGTGCCAGCTCGACGGGGAGTTACAATGAGCAGTTCTTC. It yields the protein CASSTGSYNEQFF. Variable domain in full (rest from reference TRBV18 and TRBJ2-1): NAGVMQNPRHLVRRRGQEARLRCSPMKGHSHVYWYRQLPEEGLKFMVYLQKENIIDESGMPKERFSAEFPKEGPSILRIQQVVRGDSAAYFCASSTGSYNEQFFGPGTRLTVL.

The chain employs TRBV11-3 and TRBJ2-1; tentative D call: TRBD2 (6 bases). The germline CDR1 and CDR2 sequences are SGHNT and YENEEA. The CDR3 loop spans 14 amino acids. V was shortened by 5 bases and J by 2 bases, with 10 bases between the two germline ends. For the CDR3, the DNA is TGTGCCAGCAGCCCGGGACTCGCCTACAATGAGCAGTTCTTC. This encodes CASSPGLAYNEQFF.

This chain connects TRBV6-5 to TRBJ1-2; a possible D gene is TRBD1 (6 bases). Germline V gene lookup returns CDR1 MNHEY and CDR2 SVGAGI. V lost 0 bases and J 3 bases, leaving 11 bases between the germline ends. The CDR3 consists of 15 residues. The DNA for the CDR3 is TGTGCCAGCAGTTACTCTGGGACAAGAGACTATGGCTACACCTTC. Encoded protein: CASSYSGTRDYGYTF.

The gene calls are TRBV5-1 and TRBJ2-1; 10 bases map to TRBD2. Germline CDR1 SGHRS, CDR2 YFSETQ. The CDR3 runs 19 residues. V shed 0 bases, J shed 2 bases, and the junction held 11 bases outside the gene matches. The CDR3 DNA reads TGCGCCAGCAGCTTGGTGGGAGGCCTAGCGGGAGCCACCTACAATGAGCAGTTCTTC. It yields the protein CASSLVGGLAGATYNEQFF.

CDR3 nucleotides: TGTGCCAGCAGCTTACAGGCGGGGTACGAGACCCAGTACTTC. It codes for CASSLQAGYETQYF. V gene TRBV7-8 combines with J gene TRBJ2-5; D perhaps matches TRBD2 (6 bases). Germline V gene lookup returns CDR1 SGHVS and CDR2 FQNEAQ. The CDR3 sequence is 14 residues long. Between the trimmed V and J ends, which lost 2 bases and 5 bases, there was a span of 12 bases. Complete variable domain (other parts from reference TRBV7-8 and TRBJ2-5): GAGVSQSPRYKVAKRGQDVALRCDPISGHVSLFWYQQALGQGPEFLTYFQNEAQLDKSGLPSDRFFAERPEGSVSTLKIQRTQQEDSAVYLCASSLQAGYETQYFGPGTRLLVL.

This chain uses TRBV7-2 with TRBJ2-7; possibly TRBD1 for D (7 bases). This CDR3 contains 15 residues. V lost 1 base to trimming and J lost 0 bases, with 10 bases between them. Germline V CDR1 and CDR2: SGHTA, FQGNSA. This CDR3 is CASSLGRGRSYEQYF. For the CDR3, the DNA is TGTGCCAGCAGCTTAGGGAGGGGGCGCTCCTACGAGCAGTACTTC.

The chain recombines TRBV10-1 with TRBJ2-7; TRBD2 aligns across 8 bases. Germline trimming cut 2 bases from V and 2 bases from J; bases unmatched to any gene: 5. Germline values: CDR1 WNHNN, CDR2 SYGVQD (reference sequence). This CDR3 spans 15 amino acids. DNA for the CDR3: TGCGCCAGCAGTGAGACTAGCGGAGGCCCCTACGAGCAGTACTTC. This gives the protein CASSETSGGPYEQYF.

The rearrangement joins TRBV7-9 to TRBJ2-5; no clear D gene. CDR1 is SEHNR and CDR2 is FQNEAQ in the germline V gene (reference sequence). The CDR3 contains 13 residues. V lost 2 bases and J 4 bases, leaving 8 bases between the germline ends. The CDR3 loop reads CASSLYSGETQYF. For the CDR3, the DNA is TGTGCCAGCAGCTTATACTCGGGAGAGACCCAGTACTTC.

The chain couples TRBV9 to TRBJ2-5, with 7 bases aligning to TRBD2. V shed 0 bases and J 5 bases; nucleotides not matched to a gene: 10. The CDR3 sequence is 16 residues long. Germline V gene lookup returns CDR1 SGDLS and CDR2 YYNGEE. CDR3: CASSVGDSQRGETQYF. Written as DNA, the CDR3 is TGTGCCAGCAGCGTAGGAGACTCTCAGCGGGGCGAGACCCAGTACTTC.

The chain is built from TRBV12-5 and TRBJ1-1; D perhaps matches TRBD1 (5 bases). Trimming stripped 2 bases from V and 5 bases from J, with 18 bases between. The CDR3 runs 16 residues. From germline, CDR1 is LGHNT and CDR2 FRNRAP. This CDR3 reads CASGLPPREGPTEAFF. DNA for the CDR3: TGTGCTAGTGGTTTGCCCCCCAGGGAAGGGCCAACTGAAGCTTTCTTT.

This sequence joins TRBV30 and TRBJ2-5, with D possibly being TRBD1 (5 bases). V lost 0 bases to trimming and J lost 9 bases, with 11 bases between them. The germline V gene has CDR1 GTSNPN and CDR2 SVGIG (reference sequence). This CDR3 spans 12 amino acids. This CDR3 reads CAWSVRTFPQYF. Here the CDR3 DNA reads TGTGCCTGGAGTGTAAGGACATTCCCCCAGTACTTC.

The rearrangement uses TRBV19 and TRBJ1-1; 8 positions match TRBD1. CDR1 is LNHDA and CDR2 is SQIVND in the germline V gene (reference sequence). The junction had 8 bases not matched to a gene; V was cut back by 7 bases and J by 4 bases. The CDR3 contains 14 residues. The CDR3 sequence is CASTDRAEGTEAFF. In DNA, the CDR3 is TGTGCCAGTACGGACAGGGCGGAGGGCACTGAAGCTTTCTTT.

This chain connects TRBV19 to TRBJ2-1; D is unresolved. Trimming pared 3 bases from V and 0 bases from J, leaving 3 bases between. Germline V lookup: CDR1 LNHDA, CDR2 SQIVND (reference sequence). The CDR3 runs to 13 residues. The chain's CDR3 is CASSISSYNEQFF. CDR3 nucleotides: TGTGCCAGTAGTATTAGCTCCTACAATGAGCAGTTCTTC.

The V call is TRBV3-1 (or the pseudogene TRBV3-2), the J call TRBJ2-5; D possibly corresponds to TRBD1 (6 bases). Trimming pared 0 bases from V and 3 bases from J, leaving 11 bases between. This CDR3 has 15 residues. Germline values: CDR1 LGHDT, CDR2 YNNKEL (reference sequence). The CDR3 reads CASSQDIQGEETQYF. The CDR3 DNA sequence: TGTGCCAGCAGCCAAGATATACAGGGAGAAGAGACCCAGTACTTC.